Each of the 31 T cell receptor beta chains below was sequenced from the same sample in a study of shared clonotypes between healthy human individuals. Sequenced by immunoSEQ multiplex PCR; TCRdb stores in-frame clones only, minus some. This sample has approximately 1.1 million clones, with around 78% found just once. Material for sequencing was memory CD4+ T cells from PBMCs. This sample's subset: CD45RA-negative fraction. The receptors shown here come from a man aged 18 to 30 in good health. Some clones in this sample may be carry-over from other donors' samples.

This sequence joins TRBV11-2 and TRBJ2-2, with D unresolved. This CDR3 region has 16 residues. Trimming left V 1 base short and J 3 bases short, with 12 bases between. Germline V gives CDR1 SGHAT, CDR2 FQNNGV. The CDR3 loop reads CASSLGAPGYTGELFF. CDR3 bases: TGTGCCAGCAGCTTAGGTGCACCGGGTTACACCGGGGAGCTGTTTTTT.

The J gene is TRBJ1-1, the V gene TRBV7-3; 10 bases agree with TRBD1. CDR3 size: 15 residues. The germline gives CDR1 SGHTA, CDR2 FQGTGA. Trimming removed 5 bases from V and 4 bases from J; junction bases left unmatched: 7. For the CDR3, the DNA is TGTGCCAGCAGCCCGCCGGGACAGGGGAGCACTGAAGCTTTCTTT. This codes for CASSPPGQGSTEAFF. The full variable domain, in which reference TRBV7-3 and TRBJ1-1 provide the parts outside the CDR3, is GAGVSQTPSNKVTEKGKYVELRCDPISGHTALYWYRQSLGQGPEFLIYFQGTGAADDSGLPNDRFFAVRPEGSVSTLKIQRTERGDSAVYLCASSPPGQGSTEAFFGQGTRLTVV.

The CDR3, as DNA: TGTGCCAGCAGCCCGGACAGGGATGGTCAGCCCCAGCATTTT. It codes for CASSPDRDGQPQHF. V is TRBV6-5 and J is TRBJ1-5; 8 positions match TRBD1. V lost 6 bases to trimming and J lost 6 bases; unmatched junction nucleotides: 7. In germline, CDR1 is MNHEY, CDR2 SVGAGI. CDR3 length equals 14 residues.

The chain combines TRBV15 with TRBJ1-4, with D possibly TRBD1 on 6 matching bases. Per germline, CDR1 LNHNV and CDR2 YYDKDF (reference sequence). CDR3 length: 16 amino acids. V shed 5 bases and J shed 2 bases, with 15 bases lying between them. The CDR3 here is CATSGGQGSTNEKLFF. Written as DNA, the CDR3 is TGTGCCACCAGCGGGGGGCAGGGTAGCACTAATGAAAAACTGTTTTTT.

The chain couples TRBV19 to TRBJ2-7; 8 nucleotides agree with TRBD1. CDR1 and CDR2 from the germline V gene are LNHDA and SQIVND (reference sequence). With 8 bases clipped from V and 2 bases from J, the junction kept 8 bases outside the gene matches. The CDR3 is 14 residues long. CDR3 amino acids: CASSGQGNAYEQYF. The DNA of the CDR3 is TGTGCCAGTTCCGGACAGGGCAACGCCTACGAGCAGTACTTC.

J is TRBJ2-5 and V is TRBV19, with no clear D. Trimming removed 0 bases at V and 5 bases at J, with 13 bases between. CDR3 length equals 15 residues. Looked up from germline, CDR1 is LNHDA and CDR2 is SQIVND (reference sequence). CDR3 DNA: TGTGCCAGTAGTATAGATCTGATCAGGTTCGAGACCCAGTACTTC. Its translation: CASSIDLIRFETQYF.

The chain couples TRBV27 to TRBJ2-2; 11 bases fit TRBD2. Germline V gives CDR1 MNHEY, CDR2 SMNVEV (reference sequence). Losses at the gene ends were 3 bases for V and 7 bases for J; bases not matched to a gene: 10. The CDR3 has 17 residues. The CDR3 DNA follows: TGTGCCAGCAGTTTGGTACTAGCGGGAGATTACGGCGGGGAGCTGTTTTTT. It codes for CASSLVLAGDYGGELFF.

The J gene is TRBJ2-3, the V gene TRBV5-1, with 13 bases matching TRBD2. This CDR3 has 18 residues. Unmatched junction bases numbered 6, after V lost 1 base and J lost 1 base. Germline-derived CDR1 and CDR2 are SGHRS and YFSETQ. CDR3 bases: TGCGCCAGCAGCTTGAGTGGGACTAGCGGGACCCGCACAGATACGCAGTATTTT. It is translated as CASSLSGTSGTRTDTQYF.

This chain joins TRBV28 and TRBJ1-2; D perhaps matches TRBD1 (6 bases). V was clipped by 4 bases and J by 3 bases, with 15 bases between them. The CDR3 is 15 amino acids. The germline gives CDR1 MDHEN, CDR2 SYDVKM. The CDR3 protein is CASSWIQGGDYGYTF. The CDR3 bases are TGTGCCAGCAGTTGGATACAGGGAGGGGACTATGGCTACACCTTC.

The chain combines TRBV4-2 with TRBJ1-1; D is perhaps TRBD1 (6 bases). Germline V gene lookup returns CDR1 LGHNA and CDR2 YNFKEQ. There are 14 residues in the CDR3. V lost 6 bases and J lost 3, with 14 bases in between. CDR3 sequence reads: CASRPPTGYTEAFF. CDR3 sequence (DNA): TGTGCCAGCAGGCCCCCCACAGGGTACACTGAAGCTTTCTTT.

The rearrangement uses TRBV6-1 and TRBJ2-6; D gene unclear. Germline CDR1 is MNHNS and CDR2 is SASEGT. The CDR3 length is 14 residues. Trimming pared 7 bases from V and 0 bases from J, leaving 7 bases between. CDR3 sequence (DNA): TGTGCCAGCACCCTCCTCTCTGGGGCCAACGTCCTGACTTTC. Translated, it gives CASTLLSGANVLTF.

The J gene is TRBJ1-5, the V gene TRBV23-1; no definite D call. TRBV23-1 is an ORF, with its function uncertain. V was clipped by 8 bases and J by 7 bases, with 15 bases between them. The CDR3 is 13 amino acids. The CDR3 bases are TGCGCCAGCCTAAACTCCTTGAAACAGCCCCAGCATTTT. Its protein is CASLNSLKQPQHF.

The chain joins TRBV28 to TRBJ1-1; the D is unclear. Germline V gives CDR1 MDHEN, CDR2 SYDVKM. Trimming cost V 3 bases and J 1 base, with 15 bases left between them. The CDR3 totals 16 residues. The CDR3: CASSFPLGRPNTEAFF. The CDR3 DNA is TGTGCCAGCAGTTTCCCCCTTGGGCGGCCGAACACTGAAGCTTTCTTT.

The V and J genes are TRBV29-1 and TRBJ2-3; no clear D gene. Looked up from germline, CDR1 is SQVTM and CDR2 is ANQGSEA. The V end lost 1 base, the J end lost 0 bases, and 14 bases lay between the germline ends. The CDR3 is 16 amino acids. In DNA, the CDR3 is TGCAGCGTTGAAGTGGTAGAGCCTAATAGCACAGATACGCAGTATTTT. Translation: CSVEVVEPNSTDTQYF.

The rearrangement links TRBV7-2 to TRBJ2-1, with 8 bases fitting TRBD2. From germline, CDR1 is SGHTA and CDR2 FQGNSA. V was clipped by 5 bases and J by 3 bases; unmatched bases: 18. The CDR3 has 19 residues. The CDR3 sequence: CASSPRGSGGRHYYNEQFF. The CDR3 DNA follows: TGTGCCAGCAGCCCCCGGGGGAGCGGGGGAAGACACTACTACAATGAGCAGTTCTTC.

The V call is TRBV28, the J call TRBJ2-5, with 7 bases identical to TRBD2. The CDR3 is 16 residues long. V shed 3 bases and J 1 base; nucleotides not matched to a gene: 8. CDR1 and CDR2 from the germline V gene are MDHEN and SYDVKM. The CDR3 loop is CASSLGLAVSQETQYF. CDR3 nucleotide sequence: TGTGCCAGCAGTTTGGGGCTAGCGGTCTCCCAAGAGACCCAGTACTTC.

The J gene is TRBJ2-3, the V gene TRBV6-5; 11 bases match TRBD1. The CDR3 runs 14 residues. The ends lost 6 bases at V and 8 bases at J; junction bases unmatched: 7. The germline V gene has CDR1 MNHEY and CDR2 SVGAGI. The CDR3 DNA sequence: TGTGCCAGCAGGCGGACAGGGGGCAAGGTTACGCAGTATTTT. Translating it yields CASRRTGGKVTQYF.

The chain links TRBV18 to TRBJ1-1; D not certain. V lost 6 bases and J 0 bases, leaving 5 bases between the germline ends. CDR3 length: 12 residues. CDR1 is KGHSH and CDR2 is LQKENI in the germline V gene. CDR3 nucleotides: TGTGCCAGCTCTCAATTGAACACTGAAGCTTTCTTT. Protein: CASSQLNTEAFF.

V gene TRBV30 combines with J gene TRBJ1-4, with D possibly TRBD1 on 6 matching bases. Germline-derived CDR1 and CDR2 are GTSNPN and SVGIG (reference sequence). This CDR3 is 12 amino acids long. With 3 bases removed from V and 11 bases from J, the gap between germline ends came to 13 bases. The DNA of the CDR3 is TGTGCCTGGAGACGAGAAGGGGGGAAACTGTTTTTT. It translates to CAWRREGGKLFF. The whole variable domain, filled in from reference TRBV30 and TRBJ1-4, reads SQTIHQWPATLVQPVGSPLSLECTVEGTSNPNLYWYRQAAGRGLQLLFYSVGIGQISSEVPQNLSASRPQDRQFILSSKKLLLSDSGFYLCAWRREGGKLFFGSGTQLSVL.

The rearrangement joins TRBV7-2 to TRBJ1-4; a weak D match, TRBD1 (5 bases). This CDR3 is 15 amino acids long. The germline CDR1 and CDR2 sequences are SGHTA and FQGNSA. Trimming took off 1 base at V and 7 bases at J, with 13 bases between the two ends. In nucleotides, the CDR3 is TGTGCCAGCAGCTTAGTATGGGGGAGTGGTGAAAAACTGTTTTTT. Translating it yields CASSLVWGSGEKLFF.

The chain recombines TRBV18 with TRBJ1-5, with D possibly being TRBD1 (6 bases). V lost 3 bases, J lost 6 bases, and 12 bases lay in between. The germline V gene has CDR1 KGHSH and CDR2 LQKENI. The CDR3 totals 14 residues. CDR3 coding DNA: TGTGCCAGCTCACCGCAACAGGGAGCTCAGCCCCAGCATTTT. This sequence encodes CASSPQQGAQPQHF.

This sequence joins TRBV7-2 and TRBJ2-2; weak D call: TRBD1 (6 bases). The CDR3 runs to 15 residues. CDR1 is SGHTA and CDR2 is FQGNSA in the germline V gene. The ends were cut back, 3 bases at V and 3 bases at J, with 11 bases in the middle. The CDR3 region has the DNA TGTGCCAGCAGCTTCGTAAAGGGGGACACCGGGGAGCTGTTTTTT. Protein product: CASSFVKGDTGELFF.

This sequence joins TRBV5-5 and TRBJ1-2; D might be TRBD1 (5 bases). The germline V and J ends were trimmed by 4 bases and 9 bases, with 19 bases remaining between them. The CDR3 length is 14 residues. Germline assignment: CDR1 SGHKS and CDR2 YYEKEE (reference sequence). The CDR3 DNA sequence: TGTGCCAGCAGCCCAGATGGGCAGGGAGGCCGCTACACCTTC. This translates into CASSPDGQGGRYTF.

The CDR3 sequence: CASSPRNMNTEAFF. The CDR3 DNA follows: TGCGCCAGCAGCCCCCGAAACATGAACACTGAAGCTTTCTTT. The rearrangement links TRBV4-1 to TRBJ1-1, with D hard to call. Germline CDR1 and CDR2: MGHRA and YSYEKL. The CDR3 contains 14 residues. V dropped 4 bases and J dropped 0 bases, with 9 bases sitting between them.

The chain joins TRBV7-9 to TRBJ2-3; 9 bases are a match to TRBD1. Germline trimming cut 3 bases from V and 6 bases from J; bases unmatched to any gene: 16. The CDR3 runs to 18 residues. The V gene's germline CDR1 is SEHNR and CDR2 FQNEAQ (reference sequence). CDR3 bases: TGTGCCAGCAGCTTCCTATCAAAAGACAGGGGGTTATGGGATACGCAGTATTTT. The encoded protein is CASSFLSKDRGLWDTQYF.

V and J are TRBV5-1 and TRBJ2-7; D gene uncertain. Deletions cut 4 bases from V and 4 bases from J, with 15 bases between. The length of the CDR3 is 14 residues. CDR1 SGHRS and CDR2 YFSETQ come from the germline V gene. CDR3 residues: CASSLGDEDYEQYF. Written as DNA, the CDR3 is TGCGCCAGCAGCCTCGGAGATGAGGATTACGAGCAGTACTTC.

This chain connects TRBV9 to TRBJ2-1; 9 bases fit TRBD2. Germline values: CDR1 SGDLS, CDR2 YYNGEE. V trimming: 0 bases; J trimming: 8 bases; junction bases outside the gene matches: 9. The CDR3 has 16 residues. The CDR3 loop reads CASSVGLAGGVDEQFF. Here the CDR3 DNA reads TGTGCCAGCAGCGTAGGGTTGGCGGGAGGGGTCGATGAGCAGTTCTTC.

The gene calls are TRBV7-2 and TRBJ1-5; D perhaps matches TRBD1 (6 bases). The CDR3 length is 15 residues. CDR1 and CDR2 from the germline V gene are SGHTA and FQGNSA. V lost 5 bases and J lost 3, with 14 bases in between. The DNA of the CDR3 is TGTGCCAGCAGCCGAAACAGGGCCGCCAATCAGCCCCAGCATTTT. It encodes CASSRNRAANQPQHF.

The DNA of the CDR3 is TGCAGCGTTGAAGGCTACACCTTC. Its translation: CSVEGYTF. This rearrangement joins TRBV29-1 to TRBJ1-2; the D is unclear. The CDR3 is 8 residues long. The V gene lost 1 base and the J gene lost 9 bases, with 0 bases spanning the gap. Germline V gene lookup returns CDR1 SQVTM and CDR2 ANQGSEA. The full variable domain, rest sourced from reference TRBV29-1 and TRBJ1-2, is SAVISQKPSRDICQRGTSLTIQCQVDSQVTMMFWYRQQPGQSLTLIATANQGSEATYESGFVIDKFPISRPNLTFSTLTVSNMSPEDSSIYLCSVEGYTFGSGTRLTVV.

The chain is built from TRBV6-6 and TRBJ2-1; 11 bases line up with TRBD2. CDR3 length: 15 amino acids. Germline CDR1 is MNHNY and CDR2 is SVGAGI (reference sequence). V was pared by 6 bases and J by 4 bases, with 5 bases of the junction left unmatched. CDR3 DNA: TGTGCCAGCAGCCGACTAGCGGGAATTTACAATGAGCAGTTCTTC. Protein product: CASSRLAGIYNEQFF.

In DNA, the CDR3 is TGTGCCAGCAGTTACTCGACGGGACAGCTTCTTGGCTACACCTTC. Encoded protein: CASSYSTGQLLGYTF. The chain combines TRBV6-5 with TRBJ1-2; 7 bases agree with TRBD1. Unmatched junction bases numbered 8, after V lost 0 bases and J lost 7 bases. Germline assignment: CDR1 MNHEY and CDR2 SVGAGI. CDR3 length: 15 residues.